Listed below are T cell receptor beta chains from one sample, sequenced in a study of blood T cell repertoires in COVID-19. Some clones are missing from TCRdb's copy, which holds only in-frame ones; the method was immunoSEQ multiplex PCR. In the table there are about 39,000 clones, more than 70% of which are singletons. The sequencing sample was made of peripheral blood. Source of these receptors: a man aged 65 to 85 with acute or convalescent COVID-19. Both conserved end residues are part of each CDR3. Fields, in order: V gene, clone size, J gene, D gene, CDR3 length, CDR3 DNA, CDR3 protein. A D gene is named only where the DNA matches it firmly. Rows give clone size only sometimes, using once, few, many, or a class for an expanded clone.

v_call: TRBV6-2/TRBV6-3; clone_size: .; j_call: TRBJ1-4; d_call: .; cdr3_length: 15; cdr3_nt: TGTGCCAGCAGTTACTCGGCGCGGAGTAATGAAAAACTGTTTTTT; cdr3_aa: CASSYSARSNEKLFF
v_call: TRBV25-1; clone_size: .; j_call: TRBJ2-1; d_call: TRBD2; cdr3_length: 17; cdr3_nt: TGTGCCAGCAGTGATTCCCAGCGGGGGAGCTCCTACAATGAGCAGTTCTTC; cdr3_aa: CASSDSQRGSSYNEQFF
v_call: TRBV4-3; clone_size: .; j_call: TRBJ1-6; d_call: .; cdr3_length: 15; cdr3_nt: TGCGCCAGCAGCCAGGACAGCTCCTATAATTCACCCCTCCACTTT; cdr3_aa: CASSQDSSYNSPLHF
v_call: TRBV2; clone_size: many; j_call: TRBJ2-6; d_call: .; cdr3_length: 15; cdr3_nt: TGTGCCAGCAGCGAAGAGGCCCTAGCAGCCAACGTCCTGACTTTC; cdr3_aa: CASSEEALAANVLTF
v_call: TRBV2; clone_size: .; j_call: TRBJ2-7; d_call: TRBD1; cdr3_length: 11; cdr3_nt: TGTGCCAGCGTGTCCCGGCAGGGGGAGTACTTC; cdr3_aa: CASVSRQGEYF
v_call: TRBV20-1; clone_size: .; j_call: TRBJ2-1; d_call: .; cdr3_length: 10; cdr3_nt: TGCAGTGCAACATACAATGAGCAGTTCTTC; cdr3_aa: CSATYNEQFF
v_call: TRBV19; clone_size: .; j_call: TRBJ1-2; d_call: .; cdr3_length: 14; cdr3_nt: TGTGCCAGTAGGCCCGGGGTAGCCGTGTCGAGCTACACCTTC; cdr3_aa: CASRPGVAVSSYTF
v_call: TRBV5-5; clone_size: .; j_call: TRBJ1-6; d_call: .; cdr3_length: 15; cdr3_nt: TGTGCCAGCAGCTTGCTTGGGACTGCCAATTCACCCCTCCACTTT; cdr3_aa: CASSLLGTANSPLHF
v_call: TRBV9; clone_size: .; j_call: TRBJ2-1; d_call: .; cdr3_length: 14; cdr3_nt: TGTGCCAGCAGCGGGTTGACTGGGTACAATGAGCAGTTCTTC; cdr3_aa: CASSGLTGYNEQFF
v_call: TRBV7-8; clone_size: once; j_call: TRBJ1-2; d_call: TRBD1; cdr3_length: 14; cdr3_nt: TGTGCCAGCAGCTCGTTACAGGGGCTTGATGGCTACACCTTC; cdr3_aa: CASSSLQGLDGYTF
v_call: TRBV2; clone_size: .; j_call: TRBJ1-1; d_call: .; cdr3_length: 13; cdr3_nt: TGTGCCAGCAGTGAGGAGAAGAACACTGAAGCTTTCTTT; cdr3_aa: CASSEEKNTEAFF
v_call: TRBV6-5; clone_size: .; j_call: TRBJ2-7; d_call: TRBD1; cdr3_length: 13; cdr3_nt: TGTGCCAGCGGCCGGGACAGGGGATACGAGCAGTACTTC; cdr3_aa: CASGRDRGYEQYF
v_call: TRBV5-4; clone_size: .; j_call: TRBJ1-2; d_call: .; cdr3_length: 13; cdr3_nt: TGTGCCAGCAGCTTCAAGGAGTGGTATGGCTACACCTTC; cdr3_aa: CASSFKEWYGYTF
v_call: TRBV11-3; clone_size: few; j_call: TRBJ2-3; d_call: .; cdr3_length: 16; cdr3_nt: TGTGCCAGCAGCTTAGATGGGGCGGGGAGCACAGATACGCAGTATTTT; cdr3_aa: CASSLDGAGSTDTQYF
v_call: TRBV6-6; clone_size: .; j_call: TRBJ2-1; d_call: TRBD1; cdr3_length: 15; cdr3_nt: TGTGCCAGCAGAAGACAGGGCCCTTCCTACAATGAGCAGTTCTTC; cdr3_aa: CASRRQGPSYNEQFF
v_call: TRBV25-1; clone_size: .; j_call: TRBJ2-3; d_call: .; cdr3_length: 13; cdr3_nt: TGTGCCAGCAGTGTCGTTAGCACAGATACGCAGTATTTT; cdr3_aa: CASSVVSTDTQYF
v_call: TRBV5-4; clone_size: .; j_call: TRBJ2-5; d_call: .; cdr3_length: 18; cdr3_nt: TGTGCCAGCAGCTTGAGTCAGGGCGGCCTCTTGTACCAAGAGACCCAGTACTTC; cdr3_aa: CASSLSQGGLLYQETQYF
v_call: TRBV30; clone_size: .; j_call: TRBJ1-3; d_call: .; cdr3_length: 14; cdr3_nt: TGTGCCTGGGCCCAGGGGAACTTTGGAAACACCATATATTTT; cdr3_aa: CAWAQGNFGNTIYF
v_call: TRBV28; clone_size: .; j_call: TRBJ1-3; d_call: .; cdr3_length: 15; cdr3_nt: TGTGCCAGCAGTGCCTGGCCCAGCTCTGGAAACACCATATATTTT; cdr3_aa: CASSAWPSSGNTIYF
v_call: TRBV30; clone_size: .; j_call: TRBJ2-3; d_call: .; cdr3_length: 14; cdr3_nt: TGTGCCTGGAGTGTAAGGGTACTAGCTGATACGCAGTATTTT; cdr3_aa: CAWSVRVLADTQYF
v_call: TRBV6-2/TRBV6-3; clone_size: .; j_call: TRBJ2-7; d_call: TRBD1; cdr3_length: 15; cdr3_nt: TGTGCCAGCACCCCCGTCAGGACAGGCTTCTACGAGCAGTACTTC; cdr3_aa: CASTPVRTGFYEQYF
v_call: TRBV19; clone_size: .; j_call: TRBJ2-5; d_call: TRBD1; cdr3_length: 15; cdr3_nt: TGTGCCAGTAGTTCAACGACAGGGGGGATAGGGACCCAGTACTTC; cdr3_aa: CASSSTTGGIGTQYF
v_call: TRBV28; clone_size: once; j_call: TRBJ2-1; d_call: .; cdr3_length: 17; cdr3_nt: TGTGCCAGCAGTTTAAGCCCAGGGGCCAGCTCCTACAATGAGCAGTTCTTC; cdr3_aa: CASSLSPGASSYNEQFF
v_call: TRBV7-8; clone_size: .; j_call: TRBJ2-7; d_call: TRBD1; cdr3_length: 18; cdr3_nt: TGTGCCAGCAGCTCCACGGGACAGGGGCTCTCGCGCCCCTACGAGCAGTACTTC; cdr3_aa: CASSSTGQGLSRPYEQYF
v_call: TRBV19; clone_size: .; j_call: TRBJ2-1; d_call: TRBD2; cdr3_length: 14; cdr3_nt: TGTGCCAGTAGCCCGGGGAGGGGATACAATGAGCAGTTCTTC; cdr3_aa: CASSPGRGYNEQFF
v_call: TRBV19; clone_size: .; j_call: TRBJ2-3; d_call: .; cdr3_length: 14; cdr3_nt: TGTGCCAGTAGTATAGCGGTAGGCACAGATACGCAGTATTTT; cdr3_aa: CASSIAVGTDTQYF
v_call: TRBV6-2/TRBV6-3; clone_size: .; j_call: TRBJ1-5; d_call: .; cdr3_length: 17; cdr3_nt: TGTGCCAGCAGTTACTCTCCGGGGGGACTGACCAATCAGCCCCAGCATTTT; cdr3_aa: CASSYSPGGLTNQPQHF
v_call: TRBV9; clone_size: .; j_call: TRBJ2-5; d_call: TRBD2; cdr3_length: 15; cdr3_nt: TGTGCCAGCAGCGGTCGACTAGCGGGAGAAGAGACCCAGTACTTC; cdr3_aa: CASSGRLAGEETQYF
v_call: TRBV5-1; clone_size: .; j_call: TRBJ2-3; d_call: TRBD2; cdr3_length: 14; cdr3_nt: TGCGCCAGCAGCTACGGCGGGACTAGAGATACGCAGTATTTT; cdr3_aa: CASSYGGTRDTQYF
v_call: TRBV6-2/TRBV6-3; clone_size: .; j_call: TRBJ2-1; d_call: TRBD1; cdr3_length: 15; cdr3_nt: TGTGCCAGCAGCTGGGACAGGGGGCACCGGAATGAGCAGTTCTTC; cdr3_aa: CASSWDRGHRNEQFF
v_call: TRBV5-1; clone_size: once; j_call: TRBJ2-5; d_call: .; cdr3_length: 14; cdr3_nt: TGCGCCAGCAGGAGGACTCAGACGGGGGAGACCCAGTACTTC; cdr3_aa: CASRRTQTGETQYF
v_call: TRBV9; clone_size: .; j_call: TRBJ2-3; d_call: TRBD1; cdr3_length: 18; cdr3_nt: TGTGCCAGCAGCGTAGGAGGGCTCGCGGGACAGGGGATAAGTACGCAGTATTTT; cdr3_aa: CASSVGGLAGQGISTQYF